A selection of T cell receptor beta chains follows, all from one sample in a study of shared clonotypes between healthy human individuals. Assay used: immunoSEQ multiplex PCR; TCRdb lists only in-frame clones, some missing. Of some 2.4 million clones listed, 90% to 95% are singletons. Sequenced: naive CD4+ T cells from PBMCs. Every receptor here comes from a man aged 18 to 35 in good health. Some clones in this sample may be carry-over from other donors' samples. Each CDR3 is given with its conserved first and last residue. A D gene is named only where the DNA matches it firmly. Size is omitted from some rows. Given values are once, few, many or a class for expanded clones.

j_call d_call v_call clone_size cdr3_aa cdr3_nt
TRBJ2-7 TRBD1 TRBV11-2 - CASSPGTVSYEQYF TGTGCCAGCAGCCCCGGGACAGTCTCCTACGAGCAGTACTTC
TRBJ2-3 - TRBV27 - CASSLRVGVGIRTDTQYF TGTGCCAGCAGTTTACGGGTGGGAGTCGGAATTAGAACAGATACGCAGTATTTT
TRBJ2-1 TRBD2 TRBV7-8 - CASRPTSVNEQFF TGTGCCAGCAGACCTACTAGCGTCAATGAGCAGTTCTTC
TRBJ1-2 - TRBV7-8 - CASRTTGTDYGYTF TGTGCCAGCAGAACAACAGGGACGGACTATGGCTACACCTTC
TRBJ1-1 - TRBV5-5 - CASSLEPLKSTEAFF TGTGCCAGCAGCTTGGAGCCTTTGAAGAGTACTGAAGCTTTCTTT
TRBJ2-7 - TRBV15 once CATSGFGRTKYEQYF TGTGCCACCAGCGGGTTCGGCAGGACAAAATACGAGCAGTACTTC
TRBJ2-7 - TRBV20-1 - CSAERSYEQYF TGCAGTGCTGAAAGGAGCTACGAGCAGTACTTC
TRBJ1-2 - TRBV28 - CASAPPGHGYTF TGTGCCAGCGCCCCCCCGGGACATGGCTACACCTTC
TRBJ1-5 - TRBV27 - CASRTDRNQPQHF TGTGCCAGCAGGACGGACAGAAATCAGCCCCAGCATTTT
TRBJ1-1 - TRBV27 few CASSFGQNTEAFF TGTGCCAGCAGTTTTGGGCAGAACACTGAAGCTTTCTTT
TRBJ2-5 - TRBV7-9 - CASSFSIQAQYF TGTGCCAGCAGCTTCAGTATTCAAGCCCAGTACTTC
TRBJ2-7 - TRBV11-2 once CASSLDIDYEQYF TGTGCCAGCAGCTTAGATATTGACTACGAGCAGTACTTC
TRBJ2-1 TRBD2 TRBV7-3 once CASGSGVAGYNEQFF TGTGCCAGCGGTTCGGGGGTAGCGGGCTACAATGAGCAGTTCTTC
TRBJ2-7 - TRBV5-4 - CASSPSMGRGGEQYF TGTGCCAGCAGCCCCAGCATGGGTAGGGGCGGGGAGCAGTACTTC
TRBJ2-1 TRBD2 TRBV4-3 - CASSQDLGLAFNEQFF TGCGCCAGCAGCCAAGACCTCGGACTAGCTTTCAATGAGCAGTTCTTC
TRBJ1-4 TRBD1 TRBV5-1 - CASSLDGTGGEKLFF TGCGCCAGCAGCTTGGATGGGACAGGAGGCGAAAAACTGTTTTTT
TRBJ2-5 - TRBV7-6 - CASSLAGGSQGETQYF TGTGCCAGCAGCTTAGCGGGCGGATCCCAGGGGGAGACCCAGTACTTC
TRBJ1-4 - TRBV9 - CASSPSPGVVEKLFF TGTGCCAGCAGCCCTAGCCCAGGGGTCGTTGAAAAACTGTTTTTT
TRBJ2-1 - TRBV5-1 - CASSLVGGSSYNEQFF TGCGCCAGCAGCTTGGTTGGGGGGAGCTCCTACAATGAGCAGTTCTTC
TRBJ2-2 TRBD1 TRBV13 - CASRKPLPGQGNTGELFF TGTGCCAGCAGAAAACCCTTGCCGGGACAGGGTAACACCGGGGAGCTGTTTTTT
TRBJ2-7 TRBD1 TRBV10-2 - CASSERTGTPYEQYF TGCGCCAGCAGTGAGAGGACAGGGACCCCCTACGAGCAGTACTTC
TRBJ1-6 - TRBV2 once CASSDVGSAYNSPLHF TGTGCCAGCAGTGATGTGGGGAGCGCCTATAATTCACCCCTCCACTTT
TRBJ2-7 - TRBV29-1 - CSVAWDPSSYEQYF TGCAGCGTTGCCTGGGACCCGAGCTCCTACGAGCAGTACTTC
TRBJ2-3 TRBD1 TRBV7-2 once CASRSTGLQTDTQYF TGTGCCAGCAGATCGACAGGGCTGCAAACAGATACGCAGTATTTT
TRBJ2-3 TRBD2 TRBV19 - CASTPSGRAAPTDTQYF TGTGCCAGTACCCCTAGCGGGAGGGCTGCGCCGACAGATACGCAGTATTTT
TRBJ1-2 TRBD1 TRBV7-2 once CASSFPGQGSSNYGYTF TGTGCCAGCAGCTTCCCAGGACAGGGATCTTCTAACTATGGCTACACCTTC
TRBJ1-1 - TRBV5-8 - CASSFTEMNTEAFF TGTGCCAGCAGCTTCACAGAGATGAACACTGAAGCTTTCTTT
TRBJ2-1 - TRBV5-4 - CASSPGTYNEQFF TGTGCCAGCAGCCCGGGGACCTACAATGAGCAGTTCTTC
TRBJ1-6 - TRBV5-6 once CASSFFDGFNSPLHF TGTGCCAGCAGCTTTTTCGACGGATTTAATTCACCCCTCCACTTT
TRBJ2-7 - TRBV9 - CASSVDYGSYEQYF TGTGCCAGCAGCGTAGACTATGGCTCCTACGAGCAGTACTTC
TRBJ1-1 - TRBV5-4 - CASSQAGVGSTEAFF TGTGCCAGCAGCCAGGCTGGGGTCGGGTCCACTGAAGCTTTCTTT
TRBJ2-3 TRBD2 TRBV10-1 once CASSGRGTSGMIRYF TGCGCCAGCAGTGGGCGGGGGACTAGCGGGATGATACGGTATTTT
TRBJ1-2 - TRBV28 few CASSLSGGYTF TGTGCCAGCAGTTTATCTGGCGGCTACACCTTC
TRBJ1-2 TRBD1 TRBV7-9 - CASSLGQSFTHGYTF TGTGCCAGCAGCCTGGGACAGAGTTTTACTCATGGCTACACCTTC
TRBJ1-5 - TRBV7-2 - CASSPRAGSNQPQHF TGTGCCAGCAGCCCCCGGGCTGGCAGCAATCAGCCCCAGCATTTT